This T cell receptor (beta chain) comes out of a study of shared clonotypes between healthy human individuals. General study points: A handful of donors shared about 4.8% of their naive CD4 clonotypes.

Germline CDR1 is MNHEY and CDR2 is SVGAGI. V gave up 10 bases and J gave up 2 bases, with 12 bases separating them. The CDR3 has 12 residues. TCRdb's table, derived via immunoSEQ multiplex PCR, lists solely in-frame clones and lacks some. The repertoire has some 240,000 clones, over 60% of them found once; the top ten carry around 10%. Notes on this clone: Its specificity is not known.

The sequencing sample was made of memory CD4+ T cells sorted from blood. Subset meaning: CD45RA-negative fraction. This chain links TRBV6-5 with TRBJ2-7; D not resolved. The TCR originated in a man aged 30 to 45 in good health. CDR3 sequence: CATRIATYEQYF. CDR3 in DNA: TGTGCCACCCGAATCGCGACCTACGAGCAGTACTTC.